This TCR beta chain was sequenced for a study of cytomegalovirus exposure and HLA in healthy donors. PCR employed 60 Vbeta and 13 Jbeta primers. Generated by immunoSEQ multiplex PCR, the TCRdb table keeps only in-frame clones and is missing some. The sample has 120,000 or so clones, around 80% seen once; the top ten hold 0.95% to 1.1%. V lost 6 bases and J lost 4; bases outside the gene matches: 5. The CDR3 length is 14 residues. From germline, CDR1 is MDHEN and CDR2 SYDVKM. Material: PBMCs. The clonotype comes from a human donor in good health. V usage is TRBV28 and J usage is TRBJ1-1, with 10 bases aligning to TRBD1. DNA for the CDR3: TGTGCCAGCAGGGGGACAGGGGAATTCACTGAAGCTTTCTTT. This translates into CASRGTGEFTEAFF.